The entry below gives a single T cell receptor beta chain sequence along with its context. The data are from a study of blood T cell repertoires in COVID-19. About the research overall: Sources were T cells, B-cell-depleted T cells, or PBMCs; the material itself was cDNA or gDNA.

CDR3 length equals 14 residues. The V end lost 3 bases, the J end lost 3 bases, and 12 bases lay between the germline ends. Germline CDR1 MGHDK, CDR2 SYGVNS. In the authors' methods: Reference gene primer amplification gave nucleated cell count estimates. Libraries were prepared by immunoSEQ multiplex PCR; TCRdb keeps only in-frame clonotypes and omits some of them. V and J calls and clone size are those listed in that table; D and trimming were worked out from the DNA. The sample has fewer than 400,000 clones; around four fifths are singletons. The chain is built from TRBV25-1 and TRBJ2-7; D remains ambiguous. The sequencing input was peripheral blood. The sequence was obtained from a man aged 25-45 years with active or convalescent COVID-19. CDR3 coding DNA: TGTGCCAGCAGTGATCCCAGGCGTGGCTACGAGCAGTACTTC. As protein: CASSDPRRGYEQYF.